The clone carrying this TCR beta chain was counted ten times or more. These data come from a study of identical twins. Trimming shortened V by 6 bases and J by 5 bases, and 8 bases separated the two germline ends. Germline V gene data show CDR1 as DFQATT and CDR2 as SNEGSKA (reference sequence). The CDR3 is 10 amino acids. cDNA molecules carried unique molecular identifiers, and template switching added a universal primer site. Each CDR3 protein is one row after TCRdb ran MiXCR on the 5' RACE reads. The sample records approximately 150,000 distinct CDR3 sequences, around 3.5% being singletons. V usage is TRBV20-1 and J usage is TRBJ2-7; D uncertain. The receptor was isolated from a man aged 18 to 29 in good health. Sequencing used memory T cells sorted from blood. The CDR3 DNA reads as TGCAGTGCAAGTGACAACGAGCAGTACTTC. Amino acids: CSASDNEQYF.